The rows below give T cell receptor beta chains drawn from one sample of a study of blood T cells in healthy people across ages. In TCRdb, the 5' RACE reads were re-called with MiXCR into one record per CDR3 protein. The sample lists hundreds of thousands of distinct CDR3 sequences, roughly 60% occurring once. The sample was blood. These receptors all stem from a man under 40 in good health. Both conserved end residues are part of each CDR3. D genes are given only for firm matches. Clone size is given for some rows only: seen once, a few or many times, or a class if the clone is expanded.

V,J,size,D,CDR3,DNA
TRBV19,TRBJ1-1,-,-,CASSAKWTANTEAFF,TGTGCCAGTAGTGCCAAATGGACGGCGAACACTGAAGCTTTCTTT
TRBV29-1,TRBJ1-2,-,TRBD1,CSASTGGSNYGYTF,TGCAGCGCCTCGACAGGGGGGTCAAACTATGGCTACACCTTC
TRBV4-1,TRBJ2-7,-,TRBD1,CASSQHRDSVYEQYF,TGCGCCAGCAGCCAACATCGGGACAGCGTCTACGAGCAGTACTTC
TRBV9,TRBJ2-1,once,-,CASSVGFGAGSYNEQFF,TGTGCCAGCAGCGTTGGTTTCGGTGCGGGATCCTACAATGAGCAGTTCTTC
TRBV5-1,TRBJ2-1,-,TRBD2,CASSAGGGLGEQFF,TGCGCCAGCAGCGCCGGCGGGGGTTTGGGTGAGCAGTTCTTC
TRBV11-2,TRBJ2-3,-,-,CASSLDQDALGDTQYF,TGTGCCAGCAGCTTAGATCAGGATGCCTTGGGCGATACGCAGTATTTT
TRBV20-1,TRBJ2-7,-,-,CSAPTEAVRNYEQYF,TGCAGTGCCCCCACGGAAGCGGTGCGGAACTACGAGCAGTACTTC
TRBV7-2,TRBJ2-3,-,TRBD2,CASSPRELRSTDTQYF,TGTGCCAGCAGCCCGCGGGAGTTAAGGAGCACAGATACGCAGTATTTT
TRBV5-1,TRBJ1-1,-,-,CASSLASGLNTEAFF,TGCGCCAGCAGCTTGGCCTCGGGCTTGAACACTGAAGCTTTCTTT
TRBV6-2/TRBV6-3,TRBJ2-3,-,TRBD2,CASSYAISGIPTDTQYF,TGTGCCAGCAGTTACGCGATTAGCGGGATCCCCACAGATACGCAGTATTTT
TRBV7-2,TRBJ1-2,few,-,CASSLSYRGQTGGYTF,TGTGCCAGCAGCTTATCCTATCGGGGACAAACGGGGGGCTACACCTTC
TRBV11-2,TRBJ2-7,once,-,CASSPRIVEGEQYF,TGTGCCAGCAGCCCCCGAATCGTAGAAGGCGAGCAGTACTTC
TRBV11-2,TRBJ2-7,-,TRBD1,CVSSPAGGPYSGPYEQYF,TGTGTCAGCAGCCCAGCAGGGGGCCCCTATTCGGGACCCTACGAGCAGTACTTC
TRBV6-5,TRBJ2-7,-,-,CASRGQLDYEQYF,TGTGCCAGCAGAGGACAGCTGGACTACGAGCAGTACTTC
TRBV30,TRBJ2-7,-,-,CAWSPGLWDEQYF,TGTGCCTGGAGTCCGGGACTCTGGGACGAGCAGTACTTC
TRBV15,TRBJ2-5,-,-,CATSRGPYSQETQYF,TGTGCCACCAGCAGAGGCCCATACAGCCAAGAGACCCAGTACTTC
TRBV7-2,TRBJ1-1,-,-,CASSTENTEAFF,TGTGCCAGCAGCACAGAGAACACTGAAGCTTTCTTT
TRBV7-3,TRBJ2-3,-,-,CTSSLNGGSVPDTQYF,TGTACCAGCAGCTTAAATGGCGGGTCCGTCCCAGATACGCAGTATTTT
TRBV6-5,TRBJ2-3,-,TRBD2,CASSLRTSGYTDTQYF,TGTGCCAGCAGTTTACGGACTAGCGGATACACAGATACGCAGTATTTT
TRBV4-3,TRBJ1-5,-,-,CASSQGWQGLQPQHF,TGCGCCAGCAGCCAAGGTTGGCAGGGGTTACAGCCCCAGCATTTT
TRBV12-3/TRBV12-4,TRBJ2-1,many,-,CASSSLAVRWQFF,TGTGCCAGCAGCTCCTTAGCGGTTCGGTGGCAGTTCTTC
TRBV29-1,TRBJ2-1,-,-,CSVKWDNEQFF,TGCAGCGTGAAGTGGGACAATGAGCAGTTCTTC
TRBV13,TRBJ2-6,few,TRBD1,CASSLRTGGFGANVLTF,TGTGCCAGCAGCTTACGGACAGGGGGCTTTGGGGCCAACGTCCTGACTTTC
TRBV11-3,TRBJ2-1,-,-,CASSVVPGNEQFF,TGTGCCAGCAGCGTCGTTCCTGGGAATGAGCAGTTCTTC
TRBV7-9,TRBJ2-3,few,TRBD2,CASSLYSTGGSTDTQYF,TGTGCCAGCAGCTTATACTCAACGGGAGGGAGCACAGATACGCAGTATTTT
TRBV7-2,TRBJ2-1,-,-,CASSPFPGASGNEQFF,TGTGCCAGCAGCCCGTTTCCGGGGGCAAGCGGTAATGAGCAGTTCTTC
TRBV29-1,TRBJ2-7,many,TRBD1,CSVGWDSPYEQYF,TGCAGCGTGGGTTGGGACAGTCCCTACGAGCAGTACTTC
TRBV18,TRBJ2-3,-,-,CASSPRGLPDTQYF,TGTGCCAGCTCACCCCGGGGGTTGCCCGATACGCAGTATTTT
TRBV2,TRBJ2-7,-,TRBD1,CASSGTGGYEQYF,TGTGCCAGCAGTGGGACAGGGGGTTACGAGCAGTACTTC
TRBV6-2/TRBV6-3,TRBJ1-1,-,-,CASSRLWQTTLNTEVFF,TGTGCCAGCAGCCGATTGTGGCAGACAACACTGAACACTGAAGTTTTCTTT
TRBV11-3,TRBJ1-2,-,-,CARSPTGPYFYGYTF,TGTGCCCGCAGCCCTACAGGGCCTTATTTTTATGGCTACACCTTC
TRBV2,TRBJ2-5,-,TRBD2,CASTGTSGRREETQYF,TGTGCCAGCACTGGGACTAGCGGGAGAAGGGAAGAGACCCAGTACTTC
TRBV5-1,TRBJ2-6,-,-,CASRKQVPSGANVLTF,TGCGCCAGCAGGAAACAGGTCCCCTCTGGGGCCAACGTCCTGACTTTC
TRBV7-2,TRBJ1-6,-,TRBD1,CASSLYRGRLNSPLHF,TGTGCCAGCAGCTTATACAGGGGGCGATTGAATTCACCCCTCCACTTT
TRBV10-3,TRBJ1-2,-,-,CAPETPYYGYTF,TGTGCCCCAGAAACTCCCTACTATGGCTACACCTTC
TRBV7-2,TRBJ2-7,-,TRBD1,CASRYRTGGGNYEQYF,TGTGCCAGCAGATATCGGACAGGGGGCGGCAACTACGAGCAGTACTTC
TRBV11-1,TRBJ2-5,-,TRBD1,CASSLAGPGQGAKKTQYF,TGTGCCAGCAGCTTAGCGGGTCCGGGACAGGGGGCGAAAAAGACCCAGTACTTC
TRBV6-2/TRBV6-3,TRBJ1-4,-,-,CASSQGWLNEKLFF,TGTGCCAGCAGCCAGGGGTGGCTTAATGAAAAACTGTTTTTT
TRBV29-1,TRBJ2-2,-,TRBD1,CSVGETGGNTGELFF,TGCAGCGTTGGGGAGACAGGGGGTAACACCGGGGAGCTGTTTTTT
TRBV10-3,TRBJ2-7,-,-,CAISGGSYEQYF,TGTGCCATCAGTGGAGGTAGCTACGAGCAGTACTTC
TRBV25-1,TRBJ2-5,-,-,CASKNQGGFETQYF,TGTGCCAGCAAAAATCAGGGGGGCTTCGAGACCCAGTACTTC
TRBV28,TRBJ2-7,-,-,CASSLWAAEQYF,TGTGCCAGCAGTTTATGGGCCGCCGAGCAGTACTTC
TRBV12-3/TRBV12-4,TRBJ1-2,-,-,CASSLYRGAGYGYTF,TGTGCCAGCAGTTTGTATAGGGGGGCCGGCTATGGCTACACCTTC
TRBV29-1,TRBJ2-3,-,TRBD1,CSVPRQQGTQYF,TGCAGCGTCCCGCGGCAACAGGGGACGCAGTATTTT
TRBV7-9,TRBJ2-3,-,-,CASSPAVASGTDTQYF,TGTGCCAGCAGTCCAGCTGTGGCTAGCGGCACAGATACGCAGTATTTT
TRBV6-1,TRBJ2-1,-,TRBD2,CASSATSGGANEQFF,TGTGCCAGCAGTGCTACTAGCGGGGGGGCTAATGAGCAGTTCTTC
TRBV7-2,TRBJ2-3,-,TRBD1,CASREQGNPSTDTQYF,TGTGCCAGCAGGGAACAGGGGAATCCTAGCACAGATACGCAGTATTTT
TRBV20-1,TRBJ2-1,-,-,CSASGGILYNEQFF,TGCAGTGCTAGCGGCGGGATCCTCTACAATGAGCAGTTCTTC
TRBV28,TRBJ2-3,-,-,CASSLPDLSTDTQYF,TGTGCCAGCAGTTTGCCGGACCTCAGCACAGATACGCAGTATTTT
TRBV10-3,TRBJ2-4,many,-,CAISEFSDDIQYF,TGTGCCATCAGTGAGTTTAGCGATGACATTCAGTACTTC
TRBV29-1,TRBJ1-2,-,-,CSVHTARNYGYTF,TGCAGCGTTCATACGGCGCGTAACTATGGCTACACCTTC
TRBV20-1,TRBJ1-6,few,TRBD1,CSAREQGAQVRSPLHF,TGCAGTGCTAGAGAACAGGGGGCTCAAGTAAGGTCACCCCTCCACTTT
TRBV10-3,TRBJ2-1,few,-,CAISPLGRGTGDGHEQFF,TGTGCCATCAGTCCCCTCGGGCGTGGGACTGGTGATGGTCATGAGCAGTTCTTC
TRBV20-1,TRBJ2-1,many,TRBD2,CSPRGPAGLNEQFF,TGCAGCCCCCGCGGCCCAGCGGGACTAAATGAGCAGTTCTTC
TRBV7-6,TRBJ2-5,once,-,CASSLTTATQETQYF,TGTGCCAGCAGCTTGACCACAGCTACGCAAGAGACCCAGTACTTC
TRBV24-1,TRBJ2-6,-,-,CATAAGAGANVLTF,TGTGCCACCGCTGCAGGGGCTGGGGCCAACGTCCTGACTTTC
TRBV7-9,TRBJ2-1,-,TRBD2,CASAGGGEQFF,TGTGCCAGCGCGGGGGGGGGCGAGCAGTTCTTC
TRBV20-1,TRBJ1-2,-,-,CSATRTRETNGYTF,TGCAGTGCAACGAGGACACGGGAAACAAATGGCTACACCTTC
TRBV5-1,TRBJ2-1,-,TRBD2,CASSLGSSGFGLYNEQFF,TGCGCCAGCAGCTTGGGTTCTAGCGGGTTCGGATTATACAATGAGCAGTTCTTC